This is a list of T cell receptor beta chains from one sample in a study of PD-1 blockade in classical Hodgkin lymphoma. Produced via immunoSEQ multiplex PCR; TCRdb's table is partial and in-frame only. The sample has over 25,000 clones, roughly 92% seen once; the top ten hold 2.3%. The specimen sequenced was peripheral blood mononuclear cells (PBMCs). The receptors here all came from a human donor with classical Hodgkin lymphoma. Both conserved end residues are part of each CDR3. The D gene is left open where the match is weak. Rows may omit the clone size; those that give it use once, few, many or a size class.

abundance | d_gene | j_gene | v_gene | CDR3aa | CDR3nt
NA | NA | TRBJ1-2 | TRBV4-3 | CASSQDIWAPGYGYTF | TGCGCCAGCAGCCAAGATATTTGGGCCCCCGGCTATGGCTACACCTTC
NA | NA | TRBJ2-1 | TRBV13 | CASSSEQGYNEQFF | TGTGCCAGCAGCTCCGAACAGGGCTACAATGAGCAGTTCTTC
NA | TRBD2 | TRBJ2-7 | TRBV27 | CASSYGRGDRSYEQYF | TGTGCCAGCAGCTATGGCCGGGGGGACCGCTCCTACGAGCAGTACTTC
NA | NA | TRBJ2-7 | TRBV5-6 | CASSLLDSYEQYF | TGTGCCAGCAGCTTGCTAGATAGCTACGAGCAGTACTTC
NA | NA | TRBJ2-1 | TRBV4-1 | CASRGARSYNEQFF | TGCGCCAGCAGAGGAGCGCGCTCCTACAATGAGCAGTTCTTC
NA | TRBD2 | TRBJ2-2 | TRBV4-3 | CASSHGGGAAVTGELFF | TGCGCCAGCAGCCACGGCGGGGGGGCCGCCGTAACCGGGGAGCTGTTTTTT
NA | NA | TRBJ2-1 | TRBV7-2 | CASSLFPSSYNEQFF | TGTGCCAGCAGCCTTTTCCCGAGCTCCTACAATGAGCAGTTCTTC
NA | TRBD2 | TRBJ2-7 | TRBV5-1 | CASSSGLAGLNYEQYF | TGCGCCAGCAGCTCGGGACTAGCGGGTCTTAACTACGAGCAGTACTTC
NA | TRBD2 | TRBJ2-3 | TRBV11-2 | CASSFYGGASNTQYF | TGTGCCAGCAGCTTTTACGGGGGGGCTTCAAATACGCAGTATTTT
NA | TRBD1 | TRBJ1-1 | TRBV4-2 | CASSHSDRGRLLTEAFF | TGTGCCAGCAGCCATTCCGACAGGGGGCGACTATTAACTGAAGCTTTCTTT
NA | NA | TRBJ2-7 | TRBV7-2 | CASSLVQGAYEQYF | TGTGCCAGCAGCTTAGTCCAGGGCGCCTACGAGCAGTACTTC
NA | TRBD1 | TRBJ1-6 | TRBV18 | CASSSRQGGDSPLHF | TGTGCCAGCTCAAGCAGACAGGGTGGAGATTCACCCCTCCACTTT
NA | TRBD1 | TRBJ1-1 | TRBV27 | CASSWGDRTNTEAFF | TGTGCCAGCAGTTGGGGGGACAGGACGAACACTGAAGCTTTCTTT
NA | NA | TRBJ2-3 | TRBV7-2 | CASSPRTFADTQYF | TGTGCCAGCAGCCCCCGGACTTTTGCAGATACGCAGTATTTT
NA | TRBD2 | TRBJ2-5 | TRBV4-2 | CASSQPSGDGTQYF | TGTGCCAGCAGCCAACCTAGCGGGGACGGGACCCAGTACTTC
once | TRBD1 | TRBJ2-7 | TRBV25-1 | CASRTGIEQYF | TGTGCCAGCCGGACAGGAATTGAGCAGTACTTC
NA | NA | TRBJ2-1 | TRBV4-3 | CASSQATRLENEQFF | TGCGCCAGCAGCCAAGCGACCAGGTTGGAGAATGAGCAGTTCTTC
NA | TRBD1 | TRBJ1-1 | TRBV5-5 | CASSLVGQGMNTEAFF | TGTGCCAGCAGCTTGGTGGGACAGGGGATGAACACTGAAGCTTTCTTT
once | TRBD2 | TRBJ2-7 | TRBV11-2 | CASSLSGVGLAGSNYEQYF | TGTGCCAGCAGCTTAAGTGGGGTGGGACTAGCGGGGTCTAATTACGAGCAGTACTTC
NA | TRBD1 | TRBJ2-2 | TRBV19 | CASRGRDRNTGELFF | TGTGCCAGTAGGGGCCGGGACAGGAACACCGGGGAGCTGTTTTTT
NA | NA | TRBJ1-1 | TRBV29-1 | CSVEASSTAFF | TGCAGCGTTGAAGCGTCATCAACAGCTTTCTTT
NA | NA | TRBJ2-6 | TRBV6-5 | CASSTSSGANVLTF | TGTGCCAGCAGTACATCCTCTGGGGCCAACGTCCTGACTTTC
NA | TRBD1 | TRBJ2-7 | TRBV6-1 | CASSPRQGLGEQYF | TGTGCCAGCAGTCCTAGACAGGGTCTGGGGGAGCAGTACTTC
NA | NA | TRBJ2-2 | TRBV7-3 | CASSLSNTGELFF | TGTGCCAGCAGCTTATCGAACACCGGGGAGCTGTTTTTT
NA | TRBD1 | TRBJ2-3 | TRBV6-6 | CASTSGTGYTDTQYF | TGTGCCAGCACCTCCGGGACAGGGTATACAGATACGCAGTATTTT
NA | NA | TRBJ2-2 | TRBV7-9 | CASSYSGGELFF | TGTGCCAGCAGTTACAGTGGGGGGGAGCTGTTTTTT
few | TRBD1 | TRBJ1-2 | TRBV6-1 | CASSETGTGRWGYTF | TGTGCCAGCAGTGAGACCGGGACAGGGAGATGGGGCTACACCTTC
NA | NA | TRBJ2-2 | TRBV27 | CASSPRGRGSTGELFF | TGTGCCAGCAGTCCGCGGGGCAGGGGGTCCACCGGGGAGCTGTTTTTT
once | NA | TRBJ1-1 | TRBV2 | CASENRVNTEAFF | TGTGCCAGTGAAAACAGGGTGAACACTGAAGCTTTCTTT
NA | NA | TRBJ2-7 | TRBV14 | CASSQDDRFYYEQYF | TGTGCCAGCAGCCAGGATGACAGGTTCTACTACGAGCAGTACTTC
NA | TRBD2 | TRBJ2-2 | TRBV6-1 | CASSGLAGGPGELFF | TGTGCCAGCAGTGGACTAGCGGGGGGGCCCGGGGAGCTGTTTTTT
NA | NA | TRBJ2-7 | TRBV5-5 | CASRDTKSSYEQYF | TGTGCCAGCAGGGACACTAAGAGCTCCTACGAGCAGTACTTC
once | NA | TRBJ2-3 | TRBV28 | CASWTAEHHTDTQYF | TGTGCCAGCTGGACAGCCGAGCACCACACAGATACGCAGTATTTT
NA | NA | TRBJ1-4 | TRBV30 | CAWSVRGATNEKLFF | TGTGCCTGGAGTGTAAGAGGGGCGACTAATGAAAAACTGTTTTTT
NA | TRBD1 | TRBJ1-2 | TRBV7-2 | CASSRRQGYDGYTF | TGTGCCAGCAGCCGGAGACAGGGATATGATGGCTACACCTTC
NA | NA | TRBJ1-4 | TRBV7-9 | CASSFLRGWDEKLFF | TGTGCCAGCAGCTTCCTCAGGGGTTGGGATGAAAAACTGTTTTTT
NA | TRBD1 | TRBJ1-4 | TRBV4-2 | CASSDQGVNEKLFF | TGTGCCAGCAGCGACCAGGGGGTTAATGAAAAACTGTTTTTT
NA | NA | TRBJ1-2 | TRBV7-2 | CASSLALSGIGYTF | TGTGCCAGCAGCTTAGCGTTATCGGGAATCGGCTACACCTTC
NA | NA | TRBJ2-7 | TRBV20-1 | CSAQGSDEQYF | TGCAGTGCGCAGGGGTCCGACGAGCAGTACTTC
NA | NA | TRBJ2-2 | TRBV4-3 | CASSQATDPTTGELFF | TGCGCCAGCAGCCAAGCTACGGACCCGACGACCGGGGAGCTGTTTTTT
NA | NA | TRBJ2-1 | TRBV11-3 | CASSLTGGPGEQFF | TGTGCCAGCAGCTTAACTGGGGGTCCGGGTGAGCAGTTCTTC
once | TRBD1 | TRBJ1-2 | TRBV30 | CAWEGYLRQGGHGYTF | TGTGCCTGGGAGGGATACCTACGACAGGGCGGCCATGGCTACACCTTC
NA | TRBD1 | TRBJ1-4 | TRBV28 | CASSFRQMALNPGGEKLFF | TGTGCCAGCAGTTTTCGCCAAATGGCATTGAATCCAGGGGGTGAAAAACTGTTTTTT
NA | NA | TRBJ2-3 | TRBV10-1 | CASSEGRFSTDTQYF | TGCGCCAGCAGTGAAGGTCGGTTCAGCACAGATACGCAGTATTTT
NA | NA | TRBJ2-1 | TRBV30 | CAWSGSGTNNEQFF | TGTGCCTGGAGTGGGTCGGGGACGAACAATGAGCAGTTCTTC
once | NA | TRBJ1-1 | TRBV10-3 | CAIRGVRAESSNTEAFF | TGTGCCATCAGGGGGGTGAGGGCAGAAAGTTCGAACACTGAAGCTTTCTTT